This TCR beta chain was captured by sequencing in a study of blood T cell repertoires in COVID-19. This clone was detected a few times. Clones were read by immunoSEQ multiplex PCR, and TCRdb kept only the in-frame ones, dropping some. This table holds approximately 220,000 clones, approximately 80% found once. There are 13 residues in the CDR3. With V trimmed by 5 bases and J by 8 bases, 8 bases remained unmatched. Germline lookup yields CDR1 SGHTA and CDR2 FQGNSA. The sequenced material came from peripheral blood. This chain joins TRBV7-2 and TRBJ1-2, with 7 positions matching TRBD1. This clonotype originated in a woman older than 75 with acute or convalescent COVID-19. CDR3 DNA sequence: TGTGCCAGCAGCCTTACAGGGGCGCAGGGCTACACCTTC. Translation gives CASSLTGAQGYTF.